Below, 21 T cell receptor beta chains from the same sample are listed, as sequenced in a study of shared clonotypes between healthy human individuals. The repertoire was sequenced with immunoSEQ multiplex PCR; TCRdb's copy has only in-frame clones and lacks some. The sample records approximately 2.4 million clones, approximately 94% being singletons. Sequencing used naive CD4+ T cells sorted from blood. Subset given: CD45RA+ positively selected. Source of these receptors: a man younger than 35 in good health.

This chain connects TRBV29-1 to TRBJ1-1; D is perhaps TRBD1 (5 bases). The CDR3 runs 20 residues. The V and J ends lost 6 bases and 7 bases respectively, with 39 bases between them. Germline CDR1 and CDR2: SQVTM and ANQGSEA. The chain's CDR3 is CSVLLRLPGTSRPGSGEAFF. As DNA, the CDR3 is TGCAGCGTGCTCCTACGCTTACCCGGGACGTCCAGACCAGGTTCAGGTGAAGCTTTCTTT.

The J gene is TRBJ1-1, the V gene TRBV6-1; 7 bases fit TRBD1. The germline gives CDR1 MNHNS, CDR2 SASEGT. CDR3 length: 15 amino acids. The trim removed 4 bases at V and 0 bases at J, leaving 5 bases unmatched. As DNA, the CDR3 is TGTGCCAGCAGTGCAAAACAGGGGATGAACACTGAAGCTTTCTTT. This codes for CASSAKQGMNTEAFF.

The chain is built from TRBV5-1 and TRBJ1-2, with a weak D call TRBD1 (6 bases). This CDR3 is 14 amino acids long. Trimming stripped 4 bases from V and 6 bases from J, with 16 bases between. Germline CDR1 reads SGHRS; CDR2 reads YFSETQ. Here the CDR3 DNA reads TGCGCCAGCAGCCCCGGGGGGGGCAGCGATGGCTACACCTTC. Translated, it gives CASSPGGGSDGYTF.

The chain carries TRBV29-1 and TRBJ2-5; 11 nucleotides match TRBD1. Losses at the gene ends were 7 bases for V and 4 bases for J; bases not matched to a gene: 5. Looked up from germline, CDR1 is SQVTM and CDR2 is ANQGSEA. The CDR3 contains 13 residues. The CDR3 DNA is TGCAGCGCAGAGGACAGGGGGCGAGAGACCCAGTACTTC. As protein: CSAEDRGRETQYF.

The rearrangement uses TRBV6-6 and TRBJ1-4; D is unclear. The germline CDR1 and CDR2 sequences are MNHNY and SVGAGI (reference sequence). The CDR3 has 15 amino acids. Trimming removed 6 bases at V and 2 bases at J, with 13 bases between. The CDR3 sequence is CASRPPAATNEKLFF. The CDR3 nucleotides are TGTGCCAGCAGGCCCCCAGCAGCGACTAATGAAAAACTGTTTTTT.

J is TRBJ2-6 and V is TRBV5-6; 8 nucleotides match TRBD1. The CDR3 has 15 residues. Looked up from germline, CDR1 is SGHDT and CDR2 is YYEEEE. The ends lost 4 bases at V and 7 bases at J; junction bases unmatched: 7. This CDR3 reads CASSPQGAVANVLTF. CDR3 in DNA: TGTGCCAGCAGCCCTCAGGGGGCTGTAGCCAACGTCCTGACTTTC.

The chain carries TRBV2 and TRBJ1-2; D is uncertain. This CDR3 contains 13 residues. Trimming shortened V by 3 bases and J by 4 bases, and 9 bases separated the two germline ends. The germline V gene has CDR1 SNHLY and CDR2 FYNNEI. CDR3 in amino acids: CASSEAVGYGYTF. In DNA, the CDR3 is TGTGCCAGCAGTGAGGCGGTTGGCTATGGCTACACCTTC.

The rearrangement uses TRBV29-1 and TRBJ2-1; 11 positions match TRBD2. The CDR3 is 18 amino acids. J lost 1 base, V lost 3 bases, and 11 bases had no gene match. Germline CDR1 is SQVTM and CDR2 is ANQGSEA. Here the CDR3 reads CSVEGLVAGGSSYNEQFF. CDR3 nucleotides: TGCAGCGTTGAGGGTTTGGTAGCGGGAGGGTCGTCCTACAATGAGCAGTTCTTC.

V usage is TRBV30 and J usage is TRBJ2-3; D is undetermined. Deletions cut 3 bases from V and 3 bases from J, with 10 bases between. Germline V gene sequence: CDR1 GTSNPN, CDR2 SVGIG (reference sequence). The CDR3 contains 13 residues. CDR3 in DNA: TGTGCCTGGAGATCAAAGGGAACAGATACGCAGTATTTT. The encoded protein is CAWRSKGTDTQYF.

As concerns this clone: The same CDR3 also results from other DNA sequences found in this sample. The V gene is TRBV4-1, the J gene TRBJ2-5, with unresolved D. The germline V gene has CDR1 MGHRA and CDR2 YSYEKL. The V end lost 0 bases, the J end lost 1 base, and 3 bases lay between the germline ends. The CDR3 length is 13 residues. The CDR3 DNA reads TGCGCCAGCAGCCAAGACCCCCAAGAGACCCAGTACTTC. Its protein product is CASSQDPQETQYF.

This chain uses TRBV30 with TRBJ1-1; D unclear. This CDR3 has 13 amino acids. Per the germline V gene, CDR1 is GTSNPN and CDR2 is SVGIG (reference sequence). Trimming took 2 bases from V and 3 from J, leaving 10 bases between them. In nucleotides, the CDR3 is TGTGCCTGGAGTAATGAGGTAGACACTGAAGCTTTCTTT. This gives the protein CAWSNEVDTEAFF.

The V and J genes are TRBV10-3 and TRBJ2-1; D is possibly TRBD2 (5 bases). From germline, CDR1 is ENHRY and CDR2 SYGVKD. Trimming stripped 6 bases from V and 9 bases from J, with 9 bases between. The CDR3 has 11 residues. For the CDR3, the DNA is TGTGCCATCAGGGACTCCATTGAGCAGTTCTTC. This sequence encodes CAIRDSIEQFF.

The CDR3 protein is CASSVLAATNEKLFF. The DNA for the CDR3 is TGTGCCAGCAGCGTCCTGGCCGCAACTAATGAAAAACTGTTTTTT. The chain carries TRBV6-1 and TRBJ1-4; D not resolved. CDR1 is MNHNS, CDR2 SASEGT, per germline. This CDR3 spans 15 amino acids. V was clipped by 6 bases and J by 0 bases, with 11 bases between them.

The chain couples TRBV7-2 to TRBJ1-5; D unclear. Germline V lookup: CDR1 SGHTA, CDR2 FQGNSA. The CDR3 has 15 residues. V was shortened by 0 bases and J by 5 bases, with 11 bases between the two germline ends. CDR3 loop: CASSLAGREHQPQHF. CDR3 nucleotide sequence: TGTGCCAGCAGCTTAGCTGGAAGGGAGCATCAGCCCCAGCATTTT.

The table lists this clone with a few counts. The chain is built from TRBV7-9 and TRBJ2-7, with a weak D call TRBD2 (6 bases). The germline V gene encodes CDR1 SEHNR and CDR2 FQNEAQ (reference sequence). The CDR3 has 12 amino acids. Trimming took off 5 bases at V and 4 bases at J, with 9 bases between the two ends. CDR3 DNA sequence: TGTGCCAGCAGCACGGGAGTGTACGAGCAGTACTTC. It yields the protein CASSTGVYEQYF.

This chain connects TRBV5-4 to TRBJ1-2, with 12 positions matching TRBD1. Germline assignment: CDR1 SGHNT and CDR2 YYREEE (reference sequence). The CDR3 is 18 amino acids. V shed 4 bases and J 0 bases; nucleotides not matched to a gene: 10. CDR3 protein: CASSPKGGQGASNYGYTF. The CDR3 DNA reads as TGTGCCAGCAGCCCAAAGGGGGGACAGGGGGCCTCTAACTATGGCTACACCTTC. Looking up the rest from reference TRBV5-4 and TRBJ1-2 gives the full variable domain: ETGVTQSPTHLIKTRGQQVTLRCSSQSGHNTVSWYQQALGQGPQFIFQYYREEENGRGNFPPRFSGLQFPNYSSELNVNALELDDSALYLCASSPKGGQGASNYGYTFGSGTRLTVV.

The J gene is TRBJ1-1, the V gene TRBV9; 8 positions match TRBD1. J lost 3 bases, V lost 1 base, and 5 bases had no gene match. CDR3 size: 15 residues. CDR1 is SGDLS and CDR2 is YYNGEE in the germline V gene. CDR3 loop: CASSVNPTGDTEAFF. Written as DNA, the CDR3 is TGTGCCAGCAGCGTAAACCCGACAGGGGACACTGAAGCTTTCTTT.

The rearrangement uses TRBV18 and TRBJ2-3, with TRBD2 as a possible D gene (6 bases). The CDR3 covers 13 residues. The germline CDR1 and CDR2 sequences are KGHSH and LQKENI. Trimming left V 6 bases short and J 1 base short, with 8 bases between. The CDR3 DNA reads as TGTGCCAGCTCCGGGACTGGCACAGATACGCAGTATTTT. Its protein product is CASSGTGTDTQYF.

V usage is TRBV7-2 and J usage is TRBJ2-1; 7 nucleotides line up with TRBD1. The CDR3 sequence is 12 residues long. V shed 4 bases and J 12 bases; nucleotides not matched to a gene: 6. The germline V gene has CDR1 SGHTA and CDR2 FQGNSA. The CDR3 reads CASSSTGSRQFF. DNA of the CDR3: TGTGCCAGCAGCTCGACAGGGAGTAGGCAGTTCTTC.

V and J are TRBV30 and TRBJ1-2; possible D gene TRBD1, 6 bases. This CDR3 contains 13 residues. The germline CDR1 and CDR2 sequences are GTSNPN and SVGIG (reference sequence). The ends were cut back, 2 bases at V and 4 bases at J, with 11 bases in the middle. The CDR3 DNA sequence: TGTGCCTGGAGTCCGCGGACAGTCTATGGCTACACCTTC. Its protein is CAWSPRTVYGYTF.

Notes on this clone: Distinct nucleotide sequences in the sample also encode this CDR3. V and J are TRBV18 and TRBJ2-5, with D hard to call. Trimming removed 2 bases at V and 2 bases at J, with 6 bases between. The CDR3 length is 13 residues. CDR1 and CDR2 (germline): KGHSH, LQKENI. The CDR3, as DNA: TGTGCCAGCTCACCAGAGATTCAAGAGACCCAGTACTTC. It codes for CASSPEIQETQYF. Full variable domain (outside the CDR3, taken from reference TRBV18 and TRBJ2-5): NAGVMQNPRHLVRRRGQEARLRCSPMKGHSHVYWYRQLPEEGLKFMVYLQKENIIDESGMPKERFSAEFPKEGPSILRIQQVVRGDSAAYFCASSPEIQETQYFGPGTRLLVL.